This T cell receptor (beta chain) was recorded in a study of response to subunit inactivated influenza vaccine (dated by TCRdb to about 2018). About the study as a whole: Deep quantitative T cell receptor repertoire profiling was used in the study to track responses to a trivalent subunit inactivated influenza vaccine. What the work shows at the level of the full study, not this receptor alone: The authors proposed that each seasonal influenza vaccination may bring in only a limited number of new T cells.

The library came from RT-PCR. Sequencing was performed on an Illumina HiSeq 2500. The public reads were run again by TCRdb, first through fastp at Q25 and then through MiXCR, and only productive beta chains were kept. For every CDR3 protein sequence, its rows merge into one entry that carries the most common genes and DNA. The sample includes approximately 170,000 distinct CDR3 sequences, with about an eighth observed a single time. The biggest ten clones account for 25% to 35% of the sample. Remarks on this clonotype: Its antigen is currently not known. No base-level quality is on record; no much larger clone is a single base apart.

This sample was shared with a second study, whose subject was T cells expressing NK-cell markers. As noted in the second study: The TCR beta cDNA libraries were made using 5'RACE template switching, a step that added both a universal primer site and unique molecular identifiers. Three sorted T-cell subsets (CD3+CD56+NKG2C+, CD3+CD56+NKG2C- and CD3+CD56-NKG2C+) from fewer than 10 donors had their TCR beta-chain repertoires profiled. Among the eight sequenced donors, seven were HCMV-seropositive and one was HCMV-seronegative. In several experiments an anti-gammadeltaTCR antibody was added to restrict sorting to alphabetaTCR-expressing T cells. In 6 or 7 donors, the dominant CD3+CD56+NKG2C+ clonotypes ranked among the top 10 CD8+ clonotypes, making up roughly 1.0-8% of CD8+ T cells. Those dominant clonotypes were again the most abundant among CD3+CD56-NKG2C+ cells in a handful of donors, at about 28.3-65%. Whether the expanded NKG2C-expressing T cell clones were specific for HCMV antigens was left unclear. Randomly selected healthy volunteers, three men and five women, were used as the eight sequenced donors. To determine HCMV serostatus, a commercial ELISA kit was used to detect HCMV-specific IgG in serum. Peripheral blood mononuclear cells were isolated from blood by Ficoll density gradient centrifugation. Using Miltenyi isolation kits, CD4+ and CD8+ T cells were isolated from PBMC through magnetic immunoseparation. Synthesis of cDNA was primed from the TCR beta constant segment and was followed by two consecutive PCR amplification steps. Illumina HiSeq 2000/2500, MiSeq or NextSeq was used to sequence libraries as 2 x 150 bp reads. MIGEC was used to demultiplex reads and group reads by UMI, and MiTCR was used to assemble and quantify clonotypes. To exclude erroneous sequences, only TCR cDNA sequences supported by at least two reads were retained. The tcR package was used for downstream repertoire analysis, with clonotypes matched between fractions based on CDR3 nucleotide sequence plus V segment. Antigen specificity was annotated against VDJdb with VDJmatch, allowing one amino acid substitution in CDR3.

The origin of this receptor is a man over 45 who received an inactivated influenza vaccine. Donor details come from another sample of the same person, matched by shared clones. Material: CD8+ T cells sorted from PBMCs, obtained about 11 days after vaccination.

The CDR3 reads as follows: CSVGVYVGRGRETQYF. The DNA reads as follows: TGCAGCGTTGGTGTCTATGTCGGCCGCGGTCGGGAGACCCAGTACTTC. The sequence links TRBV29-1 to TRBJ2-5; no confident D gene assignment can be made. V is reduced by 4 bases and J by 5 bases, leaving a spacing of 23 bases between them. Based on the germline V gene, the CDR1 and CDR2 sequences are SQVTM and ANQGSEA. The CDR3 has 16 amino acids, counting the end cysteine and phenylalanine. The only DNA kept is the CDR3, 48 bases in frame from the first base.